A single sample is the source of the 23 T cell receptor beta chains below, sequenced in a study of cytomegalovirus exposure and HLA in healthy donors. The PCR ran on 60 Vbeta and 13 Jbeta primers. Assay used: immunoSEQ multiplex PCR; TCRdb lists only in-frame clones, some missing. The profile shows 100,000 to 150,000 clones, around 78% of them singletons. Sequences were obtained from PBMCs. The origin of the receptors is a female donor in good health and CMV-seropositive.

The chain is built from TRBV4-1 and TRBJ2-1, with 7 positions matching TRBD2. The CDR3 runs 17 residues. Trimming cost V 1 base and J 1 base; bases outside gene matches: 7. The germline CDR1 and CDR2 sequences are MGHRA and YSYEKL. The CDR3 is CASSQGSQRGSYNEQFF. CDR3 coding DNA: TGCGCCAGCAGCCAAGGGTCGCAGCGGGGATCCTACAATGAGCAGTTCTTC.

This chain uses TRBV7-9 with TRBJ2-5; D possibly corresponds to TRBD2 (6 bases). CDR3 length: 15 amino acids. Per germline, CDR1 SEHNR and CDR2 FQNEAQ (reference sequence). V lost 5 bases, J lost 1 base, and 14 bases lay in between. CDR3 DNA: TGTGCCAGCAGCCCAGGGCCCGGGGGCCAAGAGACCCAGTACTTC. Translating it yields CASSPGPGGQETQYF. Drawing the rest from reference TRBV7-9 and TRBJ2-5, the complete variable domain is DTGVSQNPRHKITKRGQNVTFRCDPISEHNRLYWYRQTLGQGPEFLTYFQNEAQLEKSRLLSDRFSAERPKGSFSTLEIQRTEQGDSAMYLCASSPGPGGQETQYFGPGTRLLVL.

This chain connects TRBV6-5 to TRBJ1-5; D might be TRBD1 (5 bases). Germline V gene sequence: CDR1 MNHEY, CDR2 SVGAGI. V was pared by 7 bases and J by 5 bases, with 18 bases between. The CDR3 is made up of 15 amino acids. The CDR3 DNA follows: TGTGCCAGCACTCAACCCCAGGGCGGATATCAGCCCCAGCATTTT. Protein product: CASTQPQGGYQPQHF.

The chain joins TRBV18 to TRBJ2-5; no clear D. V gave up 1 base and J gave up 0 bases, with 6 bases separating them. The germline CDR1 and CDR2 sequences are KGHSH and LQKENI. The CDR3 runs to 14 residues. This CDR3 reads CASSPQYNQETQYF. Here the CDR3 DNA reads TGTGCCAGCTCACCACAGTACAACCAAGAGACCCAGTACTTC.

This clone showed up just once. The CDR3 nucleotides read TGTGCCAGCAGCCAGGCCGGGACAGGGGGTGACAATGAGCAGTTCTTC. Translated: CASSQAGTGGDNEQFF. The chain couples TRBV4-2 to TRBJ2-1; 11 bases are a match to TRBD1. V dropped 3 bases and J dropped 5; count of bases not matched to a gene: 6. The V gene's germline CDR1 is LGHNA and CDR2 YNFKEQ. This CDR3 spans 16 amino acids.

This clone showed up just once. V is TRBV6-1 and J is TRBJ2-7, with 7 bases matching TRBD1. The CDR3 is 14 residues long. Germline CDR1 and CDR2: MNHNS and SASEGT. The V and J ends lost 7 bases and 0 bases, in that order; junction bases with no gene match: 6. DNA for the CDR3: TGTGCCAGCAATCCTACAGGGGACTCCTACGAGCAGTACTTC. Its translation is CASNPTGDSYEQYF.

The V call is TRBV1, the J call TRBJ2-2; the table calls TRBD1, which could not be checked here. TRBV1 is recorded as a pseudogene. CDR3 length equals 14 residues. The CDR3 DNA reads as TGCACCAGCAGCCACCTCAGAAACACCGGGGAGCTGTTTTTT. This translates into CTSSHLRNTGELFF.

The chain employs TRBV7-9 and TRBJ1-3; D might be TRBD1 (5 bases). The V gene's germline CDR1 is SEHNR and CDR2 FQNEAQ (reference sequence). The CDR3 sequence is 14 residues long. Trimming took off 1 base at V and 8 bases at J, with 12 bases between the two ends. The CDR3 sequence: CASSLGQGADTIYF. CDR3 nucleotides: TGTGCCAGCAGCTTAGGTCAGGGCGCAGACACCATATATTTT.

The chain is built from TRBV28 and TRBJ1-2; 12 nucleotides line up with TRBD1. There are 16 residues in the CDR3. In germline, CDR1 is MDHEN, CDR2 SYDVKM. Trimming took 7 bases from V and 5 from J; bases not matched to a gene: 11. CDR3 in amino acids: CASMGDRGPHWYGYTF. The CDR3 coding sequence is TGTGCCAGCATGGGGGACAGGGGGCCTCATTGGTATGGCTACACCTTC.

The V and J genes are TRBV5-5 and TRBJ1-5; D uncertain. V shed 2 bases and J shed 8 bases, with 23 bases lying between them. CDR1 and CDR2 from the germline V gene are SGHKS and YYEKEE (reference sequence). The CDR3 sequence is 17 residues long. As DNA, the CDR3 is TGTGCCAGCAGCTTAGACCTGACTAGGACCTACCGTGAGCCCCAGCATTTT. Its protein product is CASSLDLTRTYREPQHF.

The CDR3: CASSPDSLSGNTIYF. The CDR3 nucleotides read TGTGCCAGCAGTCCTGACAGCCTCTCTGGAAACACCATATATTTT. This chain joins TRBV6-1 and TRBJ1-3, with a weak D call TRBD1 (5 bases). V shed 5 bases and J shed 0 bases, with 11 bases lying between them. CDR3 size: 15 residues. Germline V lookup: CDR1 MNHNS, CDR2 SASEGT.

V usage is TRBV7-2 and J usage is TRBJ2-2; 8 nucleotides align to TRBD2. V gave up 5 bases and J gave up 0 bases; unmatched junction bases: 2. CDR1 is SGHTA, CDR2 FQGNSA, per germline. The CDR3 loop spans 15 amino acids. The CDR3 DNA follows: TGTGCCAGCAGCGCCGGGGGGGCGAACACCGGGGAGCTGTTTTTT. This codes for CASSAGGANTGELFF. Supplemented by reference TRBV7-2 and TRBJ2-2, the full variable domain reads GAGVSQSPSNKVTEKGKDVELRCDPISGHTALYWYRQSLGQGLEFLIYFQGNSAPDKSGLPSDRFSAERTGGSVSTLTIQRTQQEDSAVYLCASSAGGANTGELFFGEGSRLTVL.

The V call is TRBV4-2, the J call TRBJ1-2; 9 bases match TRBD1. The germline V gene has CDR1 LGHNA and CDR2 YNFKEQ. J was trimmed by 3 bases and V by 3 bases; bases with no gene match: 8. The CDR3 covers 16 residues. The CDR3 region has the DNA TGTGCCAGCAGCCATTGGGGGACAGGGCAAGACTATGGCTACACCTTC. It codes for CASSHWGTGQDYGYTF.

This clone was observed a single time. The V gene is TRBV18, the J gene TRBJ1-1; D is unresolved. Deletions cut 6 bases from V and 1 base from J, with 12 bases between. Germline V CDR1 and CDR2: KGHSH, LQKENI. The CDR3 consists of 14 residues. In DNA form, the CDR3 reads TGTGCCAGCTCGCAGAATCTTGCGAACACTGAAGCTTTCTTT. Translated: CASSQNLANTEAFF.

The rearrangement links TRBV6-5 to TRBJ1-2; D is unresolved. V was cut by 6 bases and J by 2 bases, with 7 bases left in between. CDR3 length: 12 amino acids. Germline V gene data show CDR1 as MNHEY and CDR2 as SVGAGI. The chain's CDR3 is CASRRQNYGYTF. The CDR3 coding sequence is TGTGCCAGCAGAAGACAAAACTATGGCTACACCTTC.

This chain joins TRBV30 and TRBJ1-3, with D unresolved. The CDR3 contains 13 residues. V was trimmed by 3 bases and J by 2 bases, leaving 8 bases between them. CDR1 and CDR2 from the germline V gene are GTSNPN and SVGIG (reference sequence). CDR3 coding DNA: TGTGCCTGGAGGGTGTCAGCTGGAAACACCATATATTTT. It specifies CAWRVSAGNTIYF.

V is TRBV5-4 and J is TRBJ2-3, with unresolved D. The V gene's germline CDR1 is SGHNT and CDR2 YYREEE (reference sequence). The CDR3 spans 15 residues. V gave up 0 bases and J gave up 7 bases, with 15 bases separating them. The DNA of the CDR3 is TGTGCCAGCAGCTTGGACTCGAGATATGATAATACGCAGTATTTT. Residues: CASSLDSRYDNTQYF.

This rearrangement joins TRBV4-2 to TRBJ2-7; D is undetermined. Germline V gene lookup returns CDR1 LGHNA and CDR2 YNFKEQ. This CDR3 spans 14 amino acids. V lost 0 bases, J lost 0 bases, and 6 bases lay in between. The CDR3 bases are TGTGCCAGCAGCCAAGAAGCCATCTCCTACGAGCAGTACTTC. This encodes CASSQEAISYEQYF.

The genes are TRBV2 and TRBJ1-1; no clear D. V dropped 7 bases and J dropped 7 bases, with 16 bases sitting between them. CDR1 is SNHLY and CDR2 is FYNNEI in the germline V gene. This CDR3 contains 13 residues. In DNA, the CDR3 is TGTGCCAGCAACGCGGGAAGAACCCTTGAAGCTTTCTTT. This encodes CASNAGRTLEAFF.

On this clone itself: One junction end does not reproduce the germline sequence, and a read error may be involved. The rearrangement joins TRBV6-5 to TRBJ1-2; no clear D gene. The CDR3 is 14 residues long. The germline V gene encodes CDR1 MNHEY and CDR2 SVGAGI. This CDR3 is CASSYSLPNYGYPF. For the CDR3, the DNA is TGTGCCAGCAGTTACTCGTTGCCCAACTATGGCTACCCCTTC.

The J gene is TRBJ1-3, the V gene TRBV2, with D tentatively TRBD1 (5 bases). The CDR3 has 15 amino acids. CDR1 SNHLY and CDR2 FYNNEI come from the germline V gene. V was pared by 1 base and J by 3 bases, with 10 bases between. In DNA, the CDR3 is TGTGCCAGCAGTGAAGTCAGGGTTGATGGAAACACCATATATTTT. Protein product: CASSEVRVDGNTIYF.

J is TRBJ1-6 and V is TRBV27, with 7 nucleotides matching TRBD1. CDR1 is MNHEY, CDR2 SMNVEV, per germline (reference sequence). The CDR3 is 15 residues long. After removal of 7 bases from V and 7 bases from J, the junction contained 10 bases not matched to a gene. For the CDR3, the DNA is TGTGCCAGCATGACGAACGGGGACAGAAATTCACCCCTCCACTTT. Translated: CASMTNGDRNSPLHF.

This clone was recorded a few times. The limits of the CDR3 on the DNA are not certain, so only TCRdb's listed CDR3 is given. The rearrangement joins TRBV21-1 to TRBJ2-5; the table calls TRBD1, which could not be checked here. TRBV21-1 is shown as a pseudogene. The CDR3 spans 16 amino acids, including both terminal residues. CDR3 sequence reads: CASSKVVGQGAETQYF.